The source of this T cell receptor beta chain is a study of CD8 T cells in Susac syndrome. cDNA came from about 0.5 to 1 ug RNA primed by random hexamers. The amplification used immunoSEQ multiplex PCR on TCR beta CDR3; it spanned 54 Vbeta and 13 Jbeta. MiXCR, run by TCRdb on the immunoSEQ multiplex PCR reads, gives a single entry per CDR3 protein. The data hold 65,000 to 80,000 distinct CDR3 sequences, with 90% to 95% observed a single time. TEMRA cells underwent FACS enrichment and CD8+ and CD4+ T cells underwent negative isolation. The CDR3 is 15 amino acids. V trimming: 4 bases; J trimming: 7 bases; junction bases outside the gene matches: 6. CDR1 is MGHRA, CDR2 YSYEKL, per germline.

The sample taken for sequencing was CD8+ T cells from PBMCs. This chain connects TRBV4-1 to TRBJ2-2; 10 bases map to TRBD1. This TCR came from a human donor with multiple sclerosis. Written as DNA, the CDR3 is TGCGCCAGCAGCCTTGGACAGGGGGGTGTCGGGGAGCTGTTTTTT. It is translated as CASSLGQGGVGELFF.